This TCR beta chain came from a study of PD-1 blockade in classical Hodgkin lymphoma. The CDR3 sequence is 14 residues long. Trimming left V 7 bases short and J 6 bases short, with 16 bases between. Germline V gives CDR1 MNHNY, CDR2 SVGAGI (reference sequence). Sequenced by immunoSEQ multiplex PCR; TCRdb stores in-frame clones only, minus some. The table shows nearly 55,000 clones, with 65% to 85% occurring only once. Relapses following autologous stem cell transplantation were seen in all patients, with brentuximab vedotin exposure varying. This clone was detected only once. This sample comprised peripheral blood mononuclear cells (PBMCs), obtained at baseline. The receptor was isolated from a human donor with classical Hodgkin lymphoma. This rearrangement joins TRBV6-6 to TRBJ1-5; tentative D call: TRBD1 (5 bases). The CDR3 protein is CASNWDRGSQPQHF. For the CDR3, the DNA is TGTGCCAGCAACTGGGACCGAGGAAGTCAGCCCCAGCATTTT.